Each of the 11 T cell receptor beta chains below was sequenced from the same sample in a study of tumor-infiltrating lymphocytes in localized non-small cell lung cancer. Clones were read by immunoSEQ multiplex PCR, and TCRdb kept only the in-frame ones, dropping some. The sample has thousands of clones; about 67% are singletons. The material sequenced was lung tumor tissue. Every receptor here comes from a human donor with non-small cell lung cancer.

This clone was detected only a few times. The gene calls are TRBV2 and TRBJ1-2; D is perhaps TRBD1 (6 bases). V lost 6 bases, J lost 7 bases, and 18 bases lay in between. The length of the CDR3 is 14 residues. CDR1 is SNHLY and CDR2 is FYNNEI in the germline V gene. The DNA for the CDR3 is TGTGCCAGCAGGGTACAGGGTGATCTCGGTGGCTACACCTTC. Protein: CASRVQGDLGGYTF.

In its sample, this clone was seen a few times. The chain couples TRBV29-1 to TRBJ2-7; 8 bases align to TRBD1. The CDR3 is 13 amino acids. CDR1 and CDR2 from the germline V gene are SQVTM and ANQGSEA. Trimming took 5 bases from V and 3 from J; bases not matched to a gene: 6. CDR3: CSVLTGVDYEQYF. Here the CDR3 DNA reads TGCAGCGTTTTGACAGGGGTAGACTACGAGCAGTACTTC.

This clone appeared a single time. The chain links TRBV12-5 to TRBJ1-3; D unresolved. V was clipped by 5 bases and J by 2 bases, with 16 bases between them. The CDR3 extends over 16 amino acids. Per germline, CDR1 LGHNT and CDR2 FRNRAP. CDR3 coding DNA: TGTGCTAGTGGTGGGCTAGGGCCAAACACTGGAAACACCATATATTTT. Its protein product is CASGGLGPNTGNTIYF.

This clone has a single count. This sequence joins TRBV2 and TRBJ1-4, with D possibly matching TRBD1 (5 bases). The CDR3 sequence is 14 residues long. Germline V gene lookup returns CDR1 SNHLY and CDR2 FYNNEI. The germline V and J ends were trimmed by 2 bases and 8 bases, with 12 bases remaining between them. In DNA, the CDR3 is TGTGCCAGCAGTGAACGGAGGGGAGGCGAAAAACTGTTTTTT. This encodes CASSERRGGEKLFF.

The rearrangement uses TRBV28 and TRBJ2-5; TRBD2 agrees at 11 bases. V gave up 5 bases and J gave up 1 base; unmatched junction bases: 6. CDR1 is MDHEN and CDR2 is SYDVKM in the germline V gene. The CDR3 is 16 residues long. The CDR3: CASSLLAGVLQETQYF. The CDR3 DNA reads TGTGCCAGCAGTCTACTAGCGGGGGTTCTCCAAGAGACCCAGTACTTC.

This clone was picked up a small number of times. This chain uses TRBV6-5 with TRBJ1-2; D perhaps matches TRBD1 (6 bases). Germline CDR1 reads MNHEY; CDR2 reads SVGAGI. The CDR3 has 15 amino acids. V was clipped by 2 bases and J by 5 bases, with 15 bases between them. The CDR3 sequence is CASSYGRGAGYGYTF. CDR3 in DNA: TGTGCCAGCAGTTACGGACGGGGGGCAGGGTATGGCTACACCTTC.

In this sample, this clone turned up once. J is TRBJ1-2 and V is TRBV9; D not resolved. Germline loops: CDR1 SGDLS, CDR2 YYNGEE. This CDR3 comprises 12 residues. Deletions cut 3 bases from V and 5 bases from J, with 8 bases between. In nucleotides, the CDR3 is TGTGCCAGCAGCGCTATCGGGTATGGCTACACCTTC. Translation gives CASSAIGYGYTF.

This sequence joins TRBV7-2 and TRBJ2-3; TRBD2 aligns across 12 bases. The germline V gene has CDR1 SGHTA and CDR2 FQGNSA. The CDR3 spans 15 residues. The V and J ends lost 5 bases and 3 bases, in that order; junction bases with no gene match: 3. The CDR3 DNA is TGTGCCAGCAGCCGGACTAGCGGGGAGACAGATACGCAGTATTTT. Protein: CASSRTSGETDTQYF. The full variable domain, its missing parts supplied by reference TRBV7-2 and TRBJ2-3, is GAGVSQSPSNKVTEKGKDVELRCDPISGHTALYWYRQSLGQGLEFLIYFQGNSAPDKSGLPSDRFSAERTGGSVSTLTIQRTQQEDSAVYLCASSRTSGETDTQYFGPGTRLTVL.

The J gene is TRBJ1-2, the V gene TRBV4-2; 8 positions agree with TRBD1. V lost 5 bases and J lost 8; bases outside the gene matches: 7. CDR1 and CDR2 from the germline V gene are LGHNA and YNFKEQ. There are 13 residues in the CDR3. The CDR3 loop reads CASSFQGAVGYTF. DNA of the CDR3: TGTGCCAGCAGCTTCCAGGGGGCCGTAGGCTACACCTTC.

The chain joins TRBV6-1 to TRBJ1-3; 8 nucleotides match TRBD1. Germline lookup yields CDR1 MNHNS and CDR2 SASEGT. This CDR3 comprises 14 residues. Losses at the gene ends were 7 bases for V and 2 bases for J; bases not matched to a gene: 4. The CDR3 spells CASNTGGAGNTIYF. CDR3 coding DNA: TGTGCCAGCAATACAGGGGGTGCTGGAAACACCATATATTTT.

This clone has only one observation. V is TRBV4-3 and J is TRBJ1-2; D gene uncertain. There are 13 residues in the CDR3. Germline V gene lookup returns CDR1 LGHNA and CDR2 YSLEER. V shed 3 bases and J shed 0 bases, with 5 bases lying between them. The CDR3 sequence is CASSQGPNYGYTF. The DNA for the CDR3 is TGCGCCAGCAGCCAGGGTCCTAACTATGGCTACACCTTC.